This T cell receptor beta chain was retrieved from a study of cytomegalovirus exposure and HLA in healthy donors. On the study more broadly: The Caucasian-associated ancestry cluster contained approximately 81% of the roughly 370 genotyped donors. Study-level results: The study had only CMV serostatus as immune exposure information. Cytomegalovirus association was assigned to about 150 TCR beta chains. Testing in vitro showed a few CMV-associated chains specific for CMV antigens.

Remarks on this clone: The antigen is undetermined.

It was with 60 Vbeta and 13 Jbeta primers that the PCR ran. Produced via immunoSEQ multiplex PCR; TCRdb's table is partial and in-frame only. In the table there are fewer than 75,000 clones, roughly 75% of which are singletons. V lost 4 bases and J lost 3; bases outside the gene matches: 6. The CDR3 is 15 amino acids. In germline, CDR1 is SGHVS, CDR2 FNYEAQ. The sequence was collected from a woman aged 25 to 39 in good health and CMV-seronegative. Sequenced sample: PBMCs. The gene calls are TRBV7-6 and TRBJ2-5; TRBD2 aligns across 9 bases. The CDR3 here is CASSSGLAYEETQYF. The CDR3 nucleotides read TGTGCCAGCAGCTCGGGACTAGCTTACGAAGAGACCCAGTACTTC. Complete variable domain (other parts from reference TRBV7-6 and TRBJ2-5): GAGVSQSPRYKVTKRGQDVALRCDPISGHVSLYWYRQALGQGPEFLTYFNYEAQQDKSGLPNDRFSAERPEGSISTLTIQRTEQRDSAMYRCASSSGLAYEETQYFGPGTRLLVL.